The rows below give T cell receptor beta chains drawn from one sample of a study of metastatic and nonmetastatic thyroid tumors. TCRdb re-called the PCR reads through MiXCR. Of tens of thousands of clones in the sample, 28% were seen once. Material: blood. These receptors came from a male donor with papillary thyroid cancer or a benign thyroid nodule (not recorded which). Some clones in this sample may be carry-over from other donors' samples. Each CDR3 is given with its conserved first and last residue. A D gene is named only where the DNA matches it firmly. Size is stated for part of the rows, as once, few or many counts, or as a class when the clone is expanded.

d_gene	v_gene	abundance	j_gene	CDR3aa	CDR3nt
TRBD1	TRBV15	many	TRBJ2-2	CATSRDPGQGPTGELFF	TGTGCCACCAGCAGAGATCCGGGACAGGGGCCCACCGGGGAGCTGTTTTTT
-	TRBV6-5	medium-sized	TRBJ1-3	CASSYTSGTAGNTIYF	TGTGCCAGCAGTTACACTTCCGGGACCGCTGGAAACACCATATATTTT
-	TRBV30	-	TRBJ1-1	CAWSEGSHTEAFF	TGTGCCTGGAGCGAAGGGTCGCACACTGAAGCTTTCTTT
-	TRBV6-1	few	TRBJ2-1	CASRIGCVSYNEQFF	TGTGCCAGCAGGATCGGGTGCGTGAGCTACAATGAGCAGTTCTTC
TRBD2	TRBV6-4	many	TRBJ2-3	CASSDSRGGRDTQYF	TGTGCCAGCAGTGACTCCCGGGGGGGCCGGGATACGCAGTATTTT
TRBD2	TRBV2	-	TRBJ2-3	CASRRGGTSGSYTDTQYF	TGTGCCAGCAGGAGGGGGGGGACTAGCGGATCCTACACAGATACGCAGTATTTT
TRBD1	TRBV7-3	-	TRBJ2-3	CASSLRTGGADTQYF	TGTGCCAGCAGCCTGCGGACAGGGGGGGCAGATACGCAGTATTTT
TRBD2	TRBV25-1	few	TRBJ2-7	CASSLTGGGLYEQYF	TGTGCCAGCTCACTAACGGGCGGGGGGCTATACGAGCAGTACTTC
-	TRBV27	-	TRBJ1-6	CASSLGVYNSPLHF	TGTGCCAGCAGTTTAGGGGTCTATAATTCACCCCTCCACTTT
TRBD1	TRBV2	-	TRBJ2-5	CASSDTGGAETQYF	TGTGCCAGCAGCGATACAGGGGGCGCAGAGACCCAGTACTTC
TRBD2	TRBV11-3	many	TRBJ2-3	CASSFSGGSTDTQYF	TGTGCCAGCAGCTTTAGCGGGGGTAGCACAGATACGCAGTATTTT
-	TRBV3-1	many	TRBJ2-7	CASSQEAPPNEQYF	TGTGCCAGCAGCCAAGAGGCTCCCCCCAACGAGCAGTACTTC
-	TRBV28	medium-sized	TRBJ2-1	CASRIKIGGVPGQFF	TGTGCCAGCAGAATAAAAATTGGGGGTGTACCAGGGCAGTTCTTC
-	TRBV7-3	many	TRBJ2-3	CASSPSGATQYF	TGTGCCAGCAGCCCGAGTGGGGCTACGCAGTATTTT
-	TRBV6-1	many	TRBJ1-1	CASSDWFEDTEAFF	TGTGCCAGCAGTGATTGGTTCGAGGACACTGAAGCTTTCTTT
TRBD1	TRBV9	-	TRBJ1-1	CASSFRQGVLNTEAFF	TGTGCCAGCAGCTTCCGACAGGGGGTATTGAACACTGAAGCTTTCTTT
-	TRBV12-3/TRBV12-4	many	TRBJ1-6	CASSLASGEPLHF	TGTGCCAGCAGTTTGGCCTCAGGGGAACCCCTCCACTTT
-	TRBV10-3	many	TRBJ2-5	CAISEDGNPQETQYF	TGTGCCATCTCCGAGGACGGTAACCCCCAAGAGACCCAGTACTTC
-	TRBV20-1	-	TRBJ1-2	CSARERTGHSYTF	TGCAGTGCTAGAGAACGGACTGGCCATAGCTACACCTTC
TRBD2	TRBV12-3/TRBV12-4	few	TRBJ2-7	CASSLWLAGVHEQYF	TGTGCCAGCAGTTTGTGGCTAGCGGGAGTCCACGAGCAGTACTTC
-	TRBV18	many	TRBJ2-1	CASSPPAGGGYNEQFF	TGTGCCAGCTCACCACCGGCTGGGGGCGGGTACAATGAGCAGTTCTTC
TRBD2	TRBV6-2/TRBV6-3	few	TRBJ2-1	CASSYSASGGYNEQFF	TGTGCCAGCAGTTACTCCGCTAGCGGAGGGTACAATGAGCAGTTCTTC